These 15 T cell receptor beta chains were all obtained from the same sample, sequenced in a study of T cells expressing NK-cell markers. TCRdb re-called the 5' RACE reads; one entry per CDR3 protein, DNA not given. The table for this sample gives roughly 150,000 distinct CDR3 sequences. What was sequenced was blood T cells: a sorted CD56 or NKG2C T cell subset, CD4+ or CD8+ T cells, or bulk PBMC T cells (not recorded which). The receptors come from a woman between 18 and 70 years old in good health.

This chain joins TRBV3-1 and TRBJ2-2. Germline lookup yields CDR1 LGHDT and CDR2 YNNKEL (reference sequence). There are 14 residues in the CDR3. This chain's CDR3 is CASSQRLLTGELFF.

The chain recombines TRBV20-1 with TRBJ2-3; no DNA is available, so the TRBD2 call from TCRdb remains unchecked. The germline V gene encodes CDR1 DFQATT and CDR2 SNEGSKA (reference sequence). This CDR3 has 15 residues. The CDR3 sequence is CSARASGSSTDTQYF.

V usage is TRBV12-3 or TRBV12-4 and J usage is TRBJ2-5. The CDR3 sequence is 14 residues long. The CDR3 protein is CASSLSSRRETQYF.

The chain combines TRBV5-6 with TRBJ2-7; checking the TCRdb D call of TRBD1 is not possible without DNA. Germline loops: CDR1 SGHDT, CDR2 YYEEEE. The length of the CDR3 is 16 residues. The CDR3 loop reads CASSPLPGQDLYVQYF.

The chain employs TRBV19 and TRBJ2-7; TCRdb reports TRBD1, a call that lacks DNA to check it against. Germline V lookup: CDR1 LNHDA, CDR2 SQIVND (reference sequence). This CDR3 has 15 residues. The CDR3 protein is CASSIALDRGYEQYF.

The V call is TRBV5-1, the J call TRBJ2-7; TCRdb names TRBD2, which stays unverified in the absence of DNA. Germline CDR1 is SGHRS and CDR2 is YFSETQ. This CDR3 is 14 amino acids long. CDR3 sequence: CASSLEDSSYEQYF.

V usage is TRBV9 and J usage is TRBJ2-1. The length of the CDR3 is 17 residues. The germline V gene encodes CDR1 SGDLS and CDR2 YYNGEE. The CDR3 reads CASSVDGVQSSYNEQFF.

The chain employs TRBV20-1 and TRBJ2-3; without DNA, the TCRdb call of TRBD1 cannot be checked. The CDR3 sequence is 16 residues long. The germline gives CDR1 DFQATT, CDR2 SNEGSKA (reference sequence). CDR3 sequence: CSARDRRRETLNTQYF.

This chain connects TRBV20-1 to TRBJ2-7; TCRdb selects TRBD2, and the lack of DNA leaves this call unchecked. Germline-derived CDR1 and CDR2 are DFQATT and SNEGSKA (reference sequence). This CDR3 contains 15 residues. CDR3 sequence reads: CSASPITSSTYEQYF.

The rearrangement links TRBV12-3 or TRBV12-4 to TRBJ1-1; without DNA, the TCRdb call of TRBD1 cannot be checked. This CDR3 is 16 amino acids long. CDR3 protein: CASSPAGVGVNTEAFF.

In terms of frequency, this clonotype is large. The chain uses TRBV7-3 and TRBJ2-3; TCRdb lists TRBD2, though no DNA is available to test this call. This CDR3 is built from 18 residues. Germline assignment: CDR1 SGHTA and CDR2 FQGTGA. CDR3 sequence reads: CASSLGVLAGGQSDTQYF.

The chain combines TRBV20-1 with TRBJ2-5; TCRdb's D gene call, TRBD1, goes unchecked for lack of DNA. CDR1 is DFQATT, CDR2 SNEGSKA, per germline (reference sequence). The CDR3 has 15 residues. The CDR3 region is CSATPTWGRRETQYF.

The rearrangement uses TRBV20-1 and TRBJ2-1; TCRdb calls TRBD2, which cannot be checked without DNA. The CDR3 sequence is 18 residues long. Germline V gene lookup returns CDR1 DFQATT and CDR2 SNEGSKA (reference sequence). The CDR3 here is CSAMTGRLAGASYNEQFF.

The genes are TRBV14 and TRBJ1-1. Germline values: CDR1 SGHDN, CDR2 FVKESK. The CDR3 spans 15 residues. This CDR3 reads CASSQDEGRITEAFF.

This chain joins TRBV2 and TRBJ1-1. The germline V gene has CDR1 SNHLY and CDR2 FYNNEI. The CDR3 is 14 amino acids. CDR3 in amino acids: CASSDTRSGTEAFF.